This record looks at one TCR beta chain sequence and its context. This clonotype was found once. Its target antigen remains unknown. It has no much larger one-base neighbor in the sample; base qualities were not kept. One read alone is weak evidence. This sample is part of a study of CD8 T cells in Susac syndrome (dated by TCRdb to between 2018 and 2020). Notes on the research overall: The study used repertoire sequencing to test whether antigen drove CD8+ T cell activation and differentiation in Susac syndrome. Broader findings and caveats from the paper: The study acknowledged that relatively few individuals were included in the TCR sequencing and HLA analysis.

High-throughput TCR beta sequencing profiled peripheral blood CD8+ and CD4+ T cells from healthy donors, Susac syndrome patients and multiple sclerosis patients. The healthy donors served as controls matched for age and sex. CD8+ TEMRA cells were enriched by FACS, while bulk CD8+ and CD4+ T cells were purified by magnetic negative isolation. Blood was collected in EDTA tubes and processed within 24 hours, with PBMCs isolated through density gradient centrifugation. PBMCs intended for TCR sequencing were frozen in liquid nitrogen and were later thawed in a 37 degrees C water bath. Purity of sorted or isolated CD4+, CD8+ and CD8+ TEMRA cells was at least 90%. The junction shows trimming of 6 bases on V and 5 bases on J, plus 16 bases between the germline ends. The CDR3 spans 15 residues, from the cysteine through the phenylalanine. CDR3 DNA is the only sequence kept; it has 45 bases, read in frame from the first base.

RNA was extracted with the RNeasy kit and about 0.5 to 1 ug was reverse transcribed using random hexamers. The immunoSEQ multiplex PCR assay, covering 54 Vbeta and 13 Jbeta segments, was used to amplify TCR beta CDR3 regions. PCR amplification bias was corrected using a synthetic template baseline for primer optimization and computational correction. The published analysis was carried out like this. Reads were annotated to V, D and J genes per IMGT and analyzed with immunoSEQ Analyzer, keeping only productive sequences. Clonality was computed as one minus Shannon entropy normalized by log2 of the number of productive unique sequences. For each patient and control, public and private clones were evaluated among the 100 most prevalent clones. Clones were defined as Susac-specific when absent from the healthy and MS cohorts, from fewer than 1,300 published viral clones and from other ImmuneACCESS disease sequences. TCRdb reran the public reads through fastp at Q25 and MiXCR, keeping productive beta chains. Identical CDR3 proteins give one entry, which carries the most common genes and DNA. V and J calls and clone size were set by TCRdb, not the authors. Counted in this sample were 95,000 to 150,000 distinct CDR3 sequences; just under 95% of them appeared once. Of the sample, roughly 0.087% is held by the ten largest clones.

The specimen was CD4+ T cells from PBMCs. The chain is assembled from TRBV12-3 or TRBV12-4 and TRBJ2-2, with a tentative D gene TRBD2 over 7 matching bases. This receptor was obtained from a human donor in good health. CDR3 sequence: CASSLGGARTGELFF. The nucleotides are TGTGCCAGCAGCCTTGGGGGGGCCCGAACCGGGGAGCTGTTTTTT.